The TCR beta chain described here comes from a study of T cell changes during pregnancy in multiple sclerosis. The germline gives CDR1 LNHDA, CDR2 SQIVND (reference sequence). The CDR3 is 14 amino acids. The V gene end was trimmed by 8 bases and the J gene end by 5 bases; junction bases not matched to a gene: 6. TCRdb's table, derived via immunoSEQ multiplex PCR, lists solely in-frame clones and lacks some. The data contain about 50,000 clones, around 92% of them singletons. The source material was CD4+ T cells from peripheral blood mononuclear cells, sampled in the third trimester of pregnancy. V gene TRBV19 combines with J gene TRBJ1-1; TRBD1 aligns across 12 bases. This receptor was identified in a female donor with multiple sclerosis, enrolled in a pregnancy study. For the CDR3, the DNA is TGTGCCAGTGGGGGACAGGGGGCGAGGACTGAAGCTTTCTTT. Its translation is CASGGQGARTEAFF.